A single sample is the source of the 7 T cell receptor beta chains below, sequenced in a study of control samples from healthy donors and cancer patients. This table comes from immunoSEQ multiplex PCR, and its TCRdb copy is limited to in-frame clones, with some not included. The table has fewer than 90,000 clones, roughly 90% seen once. Sample: blood. The receptors originated from a woman aged 50 to 60 in good health.

The V call is TRBV7-8, the J call TRBJ2-3; D may be TRBD1 (5 bases). CDR1 and CDR2 (germline): SGHVS, FQNEAQ. The CDR3 runs to 13 residues. Trimming took 2 bases from V and 4 from J, leaving 7 bases between them. The CDR3 reads CASSLKGADTQYF. CDR3 DNA sequence: TGTGCCAGCAGCTTAAAAGGGGCAGATACGCAGTATTTT.

This chain joins TRBV30 and TRBJ1-1; D gene unclear. The CDR3 consists of 13 residues. V lost 2 bases and J 1 base, leaving 8 bases between the germline ends. Germline V gene data show CDR1 as GTSNPN and CDR2 as SVGIG (reference sequence). CDR3 DNA sequence: TGTGCCTGGAGTAGAACGGAGAACACTGAAGCTTTCTTT. It specifies CAWSRTENTEAFF. The full variable domain, with the rest looked up from reference TRBV30 and TRBJ1-1, is SQTIHQWPATLVQPVGSPLSLECTVEGTSNPNLYWYRQAAGRGLQLLFYSVGIGQISSEVPQNLSASRPQDRQFILSSKKLLLSDSGFYLCAWSRTENTEAFFGQGTRLTVV.

This clone was seen a few times. The V and J genes are TRBV27 and TRBJ2-6; no firm D call. Germline CDR1 MNHEY, CDR2 SMNVEV (reference sequence). This CDR3 has 17 amino acids. Trimming shortened V by 6 bases and J by 0 bases, and 15 bases separated the two germline ends. The CDR3 here is CASRGMSHFSGANVLTF. The DNA for the CDR3 is TGTGCCAGCAGGGGGATGTCCCATTTCTCTGGGGCCAACGTCCTGACTTTC.

V is TRBV29-1 and J is TRBJ2-2, with D maybe TRBD1 (6 bases). CDR3 length: 13 residues. V lost 5 bases to trimming and J lost 7 bases, with 14 bases between them. CDR1 and CDR2 (germline): SQVTM, ANQGSEA. The CDR3 sequence is CSVFTGKGGELFF. The CDR3 region has the DNA TGCAGCGTTTTCACAGGGAAAGGCGGGGAGCTGTTTTTT.

The CDR3 spells CASSTVGGGAKDTQYF. CDR3 in DNA: TGTGCCAGTAGTACCGTAGGCGGGGGGGCAAAAGATACGCAGTATTTT. V and J are TRBV19 and TRBJ2-3; 9 positions match TRBD2. Trimming at V came to 4 bases and at J to 5 bases, leaving 10 bases not matched to a gene. The CDR3 covers 16 residues. Germline CDR1 is LNHDA and CDR2 is SQIVND (reference sequence).

V usage is TRBV7-2 and J usage is TRBJ2-3, with 7 bases fitting TRBD2. CDR1 and CDR2 (germline): SGHTA, FQGNSA. The CDR3 is 16 residues long. V lost 4 bases to trimming and J lost 2 bases; unmatched junction nucleotides: 9. The CDR3 loop reads CASSSWGGVVTDTQYF. DNA for the CDR3: TGTGCCAGCAGCTCCTGGGGAGGGGTAGTCACAGATACGCAGTATTTT.

The chain carries TRBV29-1 and TRBJ1-2; D unclear. V was pared by 2 bases and J by 7 bases, with 11 bases between. This CDR3 is built from 12 residues. Looked up from germline, CDR1 is SQVTM and CDR2 is ANQGSEA. The CDR3 sequence is CSVESGLGGYTF. The CDR3 bases are TGCAGCGTTGAATCTGGTCTGGGTGGCTACACCTTC.